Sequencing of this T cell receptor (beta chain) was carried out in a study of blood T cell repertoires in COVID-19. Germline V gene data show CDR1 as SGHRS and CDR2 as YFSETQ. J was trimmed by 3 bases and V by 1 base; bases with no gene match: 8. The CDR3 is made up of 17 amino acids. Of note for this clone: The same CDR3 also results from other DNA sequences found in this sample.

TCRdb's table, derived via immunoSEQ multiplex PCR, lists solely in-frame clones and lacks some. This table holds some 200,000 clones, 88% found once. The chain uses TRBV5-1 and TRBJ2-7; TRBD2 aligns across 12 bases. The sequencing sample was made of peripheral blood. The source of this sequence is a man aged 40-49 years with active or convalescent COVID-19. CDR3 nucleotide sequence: TGCGCCAGCAGCTTGAGTCTAGCGGGAGGGCGTCACTACGAGCAGTACTTC. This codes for CASSLSLAGGRHYEQYF.